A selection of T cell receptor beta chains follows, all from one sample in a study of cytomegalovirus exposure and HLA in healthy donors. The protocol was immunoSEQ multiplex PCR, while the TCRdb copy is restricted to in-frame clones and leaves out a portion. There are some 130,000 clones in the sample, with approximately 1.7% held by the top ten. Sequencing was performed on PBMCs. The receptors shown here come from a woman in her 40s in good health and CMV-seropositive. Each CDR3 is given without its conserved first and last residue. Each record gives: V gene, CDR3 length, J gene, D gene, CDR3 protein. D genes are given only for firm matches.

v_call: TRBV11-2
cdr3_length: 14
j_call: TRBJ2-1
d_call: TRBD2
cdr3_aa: ASSLLAGYSYNEQF

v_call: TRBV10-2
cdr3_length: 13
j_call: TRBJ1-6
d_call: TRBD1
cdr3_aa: ASSQVTGGRSPLH

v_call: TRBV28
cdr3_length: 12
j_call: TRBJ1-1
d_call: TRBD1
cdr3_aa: ASSFKGDSTEAF

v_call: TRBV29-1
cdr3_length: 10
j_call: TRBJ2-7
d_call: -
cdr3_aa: SSRDTSYEQY

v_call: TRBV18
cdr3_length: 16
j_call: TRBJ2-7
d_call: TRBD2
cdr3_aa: ASSPRSGTSGRSREQY

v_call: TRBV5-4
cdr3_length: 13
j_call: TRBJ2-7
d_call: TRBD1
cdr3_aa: ASSPGTGIFDEQY

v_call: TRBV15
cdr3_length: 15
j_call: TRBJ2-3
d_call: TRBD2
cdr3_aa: ATREAGRTMGPDTQY

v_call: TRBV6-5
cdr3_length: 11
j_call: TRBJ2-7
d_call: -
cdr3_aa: ASSRLVSYEQY

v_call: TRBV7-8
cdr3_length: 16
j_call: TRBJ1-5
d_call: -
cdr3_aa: ASSLIPYREGRNQPQH

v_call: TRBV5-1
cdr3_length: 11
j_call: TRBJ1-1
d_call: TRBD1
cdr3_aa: ASEQGANTEAF

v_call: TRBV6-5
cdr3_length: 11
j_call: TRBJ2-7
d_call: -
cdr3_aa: ASSFSRGYEQY